Listed below are T cell receptor beta chains from one sample, sequenced in a study of blood T cell repertoires in COVID-19. The protocol was immunoSEQ multiplex PCR, while the TCRdb copy is restricted to in-frame clones and leaves out a portion. This sample has approximately 210,000 clones, with just over 85% found just once. The sample was peripheral blood. The receptors derive from a man younger than 40 who had recovered from COVID-19. The CDR3 runs from the conserved cysteine through the conserved F or W. A D gene is named only where the DNA matches it firmly. For some rows the clone size is stated as once, few or many, or as a class when expanded; others skip it.

-	TRBV10-3	TRBJ1-4	TRBD1	TGTGCCCCCCCAAGGGACAGGGTGATCGGAACTAATGAAAAACTGTTTTTT	CAPPRDRVIGTNEKLFF
-	TRBV9	TRBJ2-1	TRBD2	TGTGCCAGCAGCGTAGTGGCGGGGGGGGCGAATGAGCAGTTCTTC	CASSVVAGGANEQFF
-	TRBV24-1	TRBJ1-2	-	TGTGCCACCAGTGACCCAACGGGTTACTATGGCTACACCTTC	CATSDPTGYYGYTF
-	TRBV4-3	TRBJ2-6	-	TGCGCCAGCAGCCATCTCGTCCGGGGGGCCAACGTCCTGACTTTC	CASSHLVRGANVLTF
-	TRBV2	TRBJ2-1	TRBD2	TGTGCCAGCAGTTATCGGACTAGCGGGGGAAGGGAGCAGTTCTTC	CASSYRTSGGREQFF
-	TRBV7-9	TRBJ1-1	-	TGTGCCAGCAGCTTCGGGGGTTATCGGGAAGCTTTCTTT	CASSFGGYREAFF
-	TRBV24-1	TRBJ2-7	TRBD2	TGTGCCACCAGTGGAGGGCTAGCGGGACCGTACGAGCAGTACTTC	CATSGGLAGPYEQYF
-	TRBV5-1	TRBJ2-5	-	TGCGCCAGCAGCCCCGGAGGCCCCGTTGTGGAGACCCAGTACTTC	CASSPGGPVVETQYF
once	TRBV6-5	TRBJ1-1	TRBD1	TGTGCCAGCAGTTACCGACAGGGGGCGGCTTTCTTT	CASSYRQGAAFF
-	TRBV4-1	TRBJ1-3	-	TGCGCCAGCAGCCAAGATCTAGGTTCGTCTGGAAACACCATATATTTT	CASSQDLGSSGNTIYF
-	TRBV10-3	TRBJ1-5	-	TGTGCCATCAGAGGGGAAGCAACAGGGAGCAATCAGCCCCAGCATTTT	CAIRGEATGSNQPQHF
-	TRBV3-1/TRBV3-2	TRBJ2-3	-	TGTGCCAGCAGCGAAGTACTCACAGATACGCAGTATTTT	CASSEVLTDTQYF
-	TRBV6-5	TRBJ1-6	-	TGTGCCAGCAGTACCGACAGGATCTTTAGGTCACCCCTCCACTTT	CASSTDRIFRSPLHF
-	TRBV5-4	TRBJ2-7	-	TGTGCCAGCAGCCCAACCAAAGGGGGAGTCTACGAGCAGTACTTC	CASSPTKGGVYEQYF
-	TRBV11-2	TRBJ1-5	-	TGTGCCAGCAGCCTAGGGCGTCAGGGCAATCAGCCCCAGCATTTT	CASSLGRQGNQPQHF
-	TRBV11-3	TRBJ2-5	-	TGTGCCAGCAGCTTAGCCGGGTCCGGGGAGACCCAGTACTTC	CASSLAGSGETQYF
-	TRBV5-8	TRBJ1-2	-	TGTGCCAGCAGCTTGTTTAGGGGCTATGGCTACACCTTC	CASSLFRGYGYTF
once	TRBV12-3/TRBV12-4	TRBJ1-2	TRBD1	TGTGCCAGCAGCCAAGGACAGGGCTATGGCTACACCTTC	CASSQGQGYGYTF